This TCR beta chain was sequenced during a study of shared clonotypes between healthy human individuals. The wider study: With ages of 18 to 49, the donors were a couple of women and a few men.

Assay: immunoSEQ multiplex PCR; the TCRdb copy retains only in-frame clones and omits some. In the table there are hundreds of thousands of clones, approximately 96% of which are singletons. V gave up 5 bases and J gave up 3 bases, with 14 bases separating them. CDR1 MNHEY and CDR2 SMNVEV come from the germline V gene (reference sequence). The CDR3 extends over 14 amino acids. CD45RO-negative CD8 cells positively selected for CCR7 made up the naive population, which excluded terminally differentiated effector memory CD45RA+ cells. The sequence was collected from a man aged 25-40 years in good health. The sequenced material came from naive CD8+ T cells sorted from blood. This chain joins TRBV27 and TRBJ2-7; a possible D gene is TRBD1 (5 bases). CDR3 DNA sequence: TGTGCCAGCAGTACAGACAGTGCCGTCTACGAGCAGTACTTC. This gives the protein CASSTDSAVYEQYF.